The 29 T cell receptor beta chains in this list originate from one sample, sequenced in a study of T cell responses to AZD1222 COVID-19 vaccine. Data came from immunoSEQ multiplex PCR; TCRdb stores just in-frame clones and leaves some out. The repertoire holds more than 250,000 clones, approximately 95% seen once, with around 0.58% in the top ten. The sequences come from peripheral blood, collected on day 0 of AZD1222 vaccination. These receptor sequences come from an adult in good health.

V is TRBV18 and J is TRBJ1-5; 9 bases are shared with TRBD1. Germline V gene data show CDR1 as KGHSH and CDR2 as LQKENI. CDR3 size: 14 residues. The J segment lost 5 bases and the V segment lost 5 bases, leaving 4 bases of the junction unmatched. In DNA form, the CDR3 reads TGTGCCAGCTCAGATGGACAGGGGTATCAGCCCCAGCATTTT. The encoded protein is CASSDGQGYQPQHF.

This clone has a handful of counts. The chain uses TRBV11-2 and TRBJ1-1, with 9 bases fitting TRBD1. V was clipped by 5 bases and J by 1 base; unmatched bases: 8. The CDR3 length is 16 residues. Germline CDR1 reads SGHAT; CDR2 reads FQNNGV. Here the CDR3 reads CASSPQGTGPNTEAFF. The CDR3, as DNA: TGTGCCAGCAGCCCTCAGGGGACAGGGCCGAACACTGAAGCTTTCTTT.

J is TRBJ1-4 and V is TRBV7-8; D remains unclear. Germline CDR1 SGHVS, CDR2 FQNEAQ. Trimming left V 2 bases short and J 7 bases short, with 11 bases between. The CDR3 runs to 14 residues. CDR3 DNA sequence: TGTGCCAGCAGCTTATCGGGTTATAGTGAAAAACTGTTTTTT. Translation: CASSLSGYSEKLFF.

The rearrangement uses TRBV6-6 and TRBJ1-1; D possibly corresponds to TRBD1 (6 bases). Germline assignment: CDR1 MNHNY and CDR2 SVGAGI (reference sequence). The germline V and J ends were trimmed by 6 bases and 4 bases, with 12 bases remaining between them. There are 13 residues in the CDR3. CDR3 region: CASRKGEVTEAFF. CDR3 sequence (DNA): TGTGCCAGCAGAAAGGGGGAGGTCACTGAAGCTTTCTTT.

This rearrangement joins TRBV5-4 to TRBJ2-6, with D perhaps matching TRBD1 (5 bases). The CDR3 spans 17 residues. Trimming pared 6 bases from V and 2 bases from J, leaving 18 bases between. The germline CDR1 and CDR2 sequences are SGHNT and YYREEE (reference sequence). The CDR3 DNA follows: TGTGCCAGCAATCCGCCAGGGCCCCCCACTGGGGCCAACGTCCTGACTTTC. Amino acid sequence: CASNPPGPPTGANVLTF.

V and J are TRBV24-1 and TRBJ2-2, with a tentative D call TRBD1 (6 bases). V lost 4 bases and J 6 bases, leaving 20 bases between the germline ends. Germline CDR1 and CDR2: KGHDR and SFDVKD. The CDR3 is made up of 17 amino acids. The CDR3 here is CATSDPRGQGTPGELFF. CDR3 bases: TGTGCCACCAGTGACCCCCGGGGTCAGGGGACGCCCGGGGAGCTGTTTTTT.

The chain recombines TRBV5-1 with TRBJ2-7, with D possibly matching TRBD1 (6 bases). V gave up 4 bases and J gave up 7 bases, with 15 bases separating them. CDR3 length: 13 amino acids. Germline CDR1 reads SGHRS; CDR2 reads YFSETQ. In DNA form, the CDR3 reads TGCGCCAGCAGCGTGGACCCTAGGGGGGAGCAGTACTTC. It specifies CASSVDPRGEQYF.

This clone was recorded only once. The chain combines TRBV27 with TRBJ1-2; TRBD1 matches at 11 bases. The trim removed 5 bases at V and 8 bases at J, leaving 10 bases unmatched. CDR1 and CDR2 from the germline V gene are MNHEY and SMNVEV (reference sequence). The CDR3 runs 15 residues. CDR3 nucleotides: TGTGCCAGCAGTCCCCGGGACAGGGGGGAGTCAGGCTACACCTTC. Translating gives CASSPRDRGESGYTF.

The genes are TRBV7-9 and TRBJ2-7; D is tentatively TRBD1 or TRBD2 (6 bases each). The germline gives CDR1 SEHNR, CDR2 FQNEAQ (reference sequence). Trimming took off 1 base at V and 2 bases at J, with 18 bases between the two ends. The CDR3 covers 17 residues. The chain's CDR3 is CASSLEGGRIPTYEQYF. For the CDR3, the DNA is TGTGCCAGCAGCTTAGAGGGGGGCAGGATACCGACCTACGAGCAGTACTTC.

V usage is TRBV19 and J usage is TRBJ2-5; 8 nucleotides align to TRBD2. This CDR3 comprises 15 residues. V dropped 6 bases and J dropped 3; count of bases not matched to a gene: 9. Germline loops: CDR1 LNHDA, CDR2 SQIVND (reference sequence). CDR3 sequence: CASRRTSGAKETQYF. CDR3 nucleotides: TGTGCCAGTAGACGAACTAGCGGAGCTAAAGAGACCCAGTACTTC.

This clone was counted between two and nine times. The rearrangement links TRBV6-4 to TRBJ2-1, with 8 bases matching TRBD2. Germline V gives CDR1 MRHNA, CDR2 SNTAGT. Trimming removed 4 bases from V and 6 bases from J; junction bases left unmatched: 2. The CDR3 extends over 13 amino acids. The CDR3 nucleotides are TGTGCCAGCAGTGCGGGAGGGCCCAATGAGCAGTTCTTC. Translated, it gives CASSAGGPNEQFF.

This chain uses TRBV5-1 with TRBJ2-1; possibly TRBD2 for D (7 bases). Germline V lookup: CDR1 SGHRS, CDR2 YFSETQ. The CDR3 sequence is 15 residues long. V was cut by 2 bases and J by 6 bases, with 15 bases left in between. The CDR3 sequence is CASSFGGAVGNEQFF. In nucleotides, the CDR3 is TGCGCCAGCAGCTTTGGGGGGGCAGTTGGCAATGAGCAGTTCTTC.

Turning to this clone: The same CDR3 also results from other DNA sequences found in this sample. The rearrangement links TRBV5-6 to TRBJ1-5; D is unresolved. CDR3 size: 13 residues. CDR1 and CDR2 (germline): SGHDT, YYEEEE. Trimming stripped 2 bases from V and 7 bases from J, with 10 bases between. CDR3 in DNA: TGTGCCAGCAGCTTAGGGTGGGGACAGCCCCAGCATTTT. Its protein product is CASSLGWGQPQHF. The variable domain in full, with the rest retrieved from reference TRBV5-6 and TRBJ1-5, is DAGVTQSPTHLIKTRGQQVTLRCSPKSGHDTVSWYQQALGQGPQFIFQYYEEEERQRGNFPDRFSGHQFPNYSSELNVNALLLGDSALYLCASSLGWGQPQHFGDGTRLSIL.

This chain joins TRBV6-5 and TRBJ1-1; weak D call: TRBD1 (5 bases). The V gene's germline CDR1 is MNHEY and CDR2 SVGAGI. Trimming shortened V by 5 bases and J by 0 bases, and 10 bases separated the two germline ends. The CDR3 totals 14 residues. CDR3 in amino acids: CASSPGNLNTEAFF. The CDR3 DNA follows: TGTGCCAGCAGTCCAGGGAATTTGAACACTGAAGCTTTCTTT.

This chain joins TRBV7-3 and TRBJ2-7, with 7 bases that match TRBD2. The CDR3 has 14 amino acids. J gave up 4 bases and V 5 bases, and 8 bases lay outside the gene matches. Germline values: CDR1 SGHTA, CDR2 FQGTGA. As DNA, the CDR3 is TGTGCCAGCAGCCCGGCTAGCGGTAAATACGAGCAGTACTTC. It yields the protein CASSPASGKYEQYF.

This rearrangement joins TRBV27 to TRBJ2-7; maybe TRBD2 (7 bases). Trimming took off 7 bases at V and 0 bases at J, with 22 bases between the two ends. The CDR3 runs 17 residues. Germline CDR1 and CDR2: MNHEY and SMNVEV (reference sequence). The CDR3 sequence: CASTEGGAQTRSYEQYF. DNA for the CDR3: TGTGCCAGCACCGAGGGGGGGGCACAAACTCGCTCCTACGAGCAGTACTTC.

V gene TRBV11-2 combines with J gene TRBJ2-7, with TRBD1 matching 7 bases. Losses at the gene ends were 5 bases for V and 0 bases for J; bases not matched to a gene: 7. The CDR3 has 15 residues. The germline V gene has CDR1 SGHAT and CDR2 FQNNGV. The DNA for the CDR3 is TGTGCCAGCAGCCGACAGGGCCTGAGCTCCTACGAGCAGTACTTC. It translates to CASSRQGLSSYEQYF.

This chain uses TRBV7-2 with TRBJ2-5; D not resolved. Germline CDR1 is SGHTA and CDR2 is FQGNSA. Trimming took off 4 bases at V and 6 bases at J, with 6 bases between the two ends. This CDR3 has 11 residues. CDR3: CASSSYQTQYF. The DNA for the CDR3 is TGTGCCAGCAGCTCCTATCAGACCCAGTACTTC.

The chain uses TRBV3-1 (or the pseudogene TRBV3-2) and TRBJ2-1; no clear D. The CDR3 is 12 amino acids. From germline, CDR1 is LGHDT and CDR2 YNNKEL (reference sequence). V lost 3 bases and J 8 bases, leaving 8 bases between the germline ends. DNA for the CDR3: TGTGCCAGCAGCCACTGGGCAGATGAGCAGTTCTTC. Translated, it gives CASSHWADEQFF.

This rearrangement joins TRBV11-2 to TRBJ2-3; 7 bases match TRBD2. Trimming removed 1 base from V and 5 bases from J; junction bases left unmatched: 9. The CDR3 runs 16 residues. The V gene's germline CDR1 is SGHAT and CDR2 FQNNGV. CDR3 protein: CASSLGGAGEEDTQYF. As DNA, the CDR3 is TGTGCCAGCAGCTTAGGAGGTGCGGGGGAGGAAGATACGCAGTATTTT.

CDR3 nucleotide sequence: TGCGCCAGCAGCCGACTAGCTTACGACTACGAGCAGTACTTC. It codes for CASSRLAYDYEQYF. The V and J genes are TRBV4-1 and TRBJ2-7, with 7 positions matching TRBD2. This CDR3 has 14 amino acids. CDR1 and CDR2 from the germline V gene are MGHRA and YSYEKL. The trim removed 4 bases at V and 3 bases at J, leaving 6 bases unmatched.

V gene TRBV4-2 combines with J gene TRBJ1-1; 8 nucleotides agree with TRBD1. Germline assignment: CDR1 LGHNA and CDR2 YNFKEQ. This CDR3 is built from 15 residues. With 4 bases clipped from V and 7 bases from J, the junction kept 11 bases outside the gene matches. CDR3 coding DNA: TGTGCCAGCAGCCGCCCCGGACAGGGTGTGGTTGAAGCTTTCTTT. Translated: CASSRPGQGVVEAFF.

The gene calls are TRBV3-1 (or the pseudogene TRBV3-2) and TRBJ1-3, with no clear D. V lost 2 bases and J lost 8, with 7 bases in between. Germline V lookup: CDR1 LGHDT, CDR2 YNNKEL (reference sequence). The CDR3 runs 12 residues. CDR3 region: CASSQWGDTIYF. CDR3 DNA sequence: TGTGCCAGCAGCCAATGGGGAGACACCATATATTTT.

V is TRBV7-8 and J is TRBJ1-1, with no clear D. From germline, CDR1 is SGHVS and CDR2 FQNEAQ. Deletions cut 5 bases from V and 6 bases from J, with 13 bases between. The CDR3 extends over 13 amino acids. CDR3 region: CASSPIRGAEAFF. CDR3 bases: TGTGCCAGCAGCCCGATCCGAGGCGCTGAAGCTTTCTTT.

This chain uses TRBV14 with TRBJ1-1, with a weak D call TRBD1 (5 bases). V lost 0 bases, J lost 8 bases, and 7 bases lay in between. Per the germline V gene, CDR1 is SGHDN and CDR2 is FVKESK. The CDR3 loop spans 12 amino acids. The CDR3 sequence: CASSQDKGEAFF. The CDR3 region has the DNA TGTGCCAGCAGCCAAGATAAGGGGGAAGCTTTCTTT.

The chain uses TRBV9 and TRBJ2-2, with TRBD1 identical over 8 bases. Per germline, CDR1 SGDLS and CDR2 YYNGEE. V shed 3 bases, J shed 5 bases, and the junction held 0 bases outside the gene matches. The CDR3 has 13 amino acids. The CDR3: CASSDRGTGELFF. DNA for the CDR3: TGTGCCAGCAGCGACAGGGGGACCGGGGAGCTGTTTTTT.

This sequence joins TRBV20-1 and TRBJ2-2; 8 bases align to TRBD1. The J segment lost 7 bases and the V segment lost 3 bases, leaving 4 bases of the junction unmatched. This CDR3 has 13 residues. Germline lookup yields CDR1 DFQATT and CDR2 SNEGSKA (reference sequence). CDR3 region: CSASWTGRGELFF. The CDR3 DNA is TGCAGTGCTAGTTGGACAGGGCGCGGGGAGCTGTTTTTT.

The chain couples TRBV19 to TRBJ1-2; D is perhaps TRBD1 (5 bases). V dropped 10 bases and J dropped 4 bases, with 19 bases sitting between them. The CDR3 loop spans 14 amino acids. Germline CDR1 LNHDA, CDR2 SQIVND (reference sequence). The CDR3 reads CATREGTVGYGYTF. The CDR3 DNA follows: TGTGCCACCAGGGAGGGGACCGTTGGCTATGGCTACACCTTC.

The V call is TRBV5-4, the J call TRBJ1-2; no reliable D call. This CDR3 has 18 amino acids. The germline V and J ends were trimmed by 1 base and 0 bases, with 19 bases remaining between them. Per the germline V gene, CDR1 is SGHNT and CDR2 is YYREEE (reference sequence). Here the CDR3 reads CASSLTNGLGFTNYGYTF. The CDR3 coding sequence is TGTGCCAGCAGCTTGACGAATGGGCTGGGCTTCACTAACTATGGCTACACCTTC.